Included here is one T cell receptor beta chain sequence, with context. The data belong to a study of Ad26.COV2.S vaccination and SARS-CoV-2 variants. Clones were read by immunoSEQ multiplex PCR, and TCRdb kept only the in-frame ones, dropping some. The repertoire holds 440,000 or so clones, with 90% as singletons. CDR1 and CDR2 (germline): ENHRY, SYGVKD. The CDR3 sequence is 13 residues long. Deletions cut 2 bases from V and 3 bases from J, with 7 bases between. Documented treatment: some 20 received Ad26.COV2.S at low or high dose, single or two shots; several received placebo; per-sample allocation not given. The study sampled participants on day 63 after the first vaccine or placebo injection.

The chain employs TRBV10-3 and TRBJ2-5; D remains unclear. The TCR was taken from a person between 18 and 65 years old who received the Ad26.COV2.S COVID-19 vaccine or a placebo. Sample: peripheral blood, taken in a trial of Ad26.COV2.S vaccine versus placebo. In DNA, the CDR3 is TGTGCCATCAGTGAGGCCCGGGAAGAGACCCAGTACTTC. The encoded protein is CAISEAREETQYF.